This TCR beta chain was identified in a study of metastatic and nonmetastatic thyroid tumors. By sample fraction, this clone is large. Per the study methods: The study took CDR3 differences across clinicopathological groups and made a distant-metastasis classifier for papillary thyroid cancer from them. TCRdb ran MiXCR on the PCR reads. Here the V and J calls rest on TCRdb's processing, not on the authors' analysis. The table includes roughly 5,900 clones, roughly 35% detected once. Thyroid surgery had not been preceded by any treatment in any patient. The CDR3 is 15 residues long. The germline V gene encodes CDR1 SGHAT and CDR2 FQDESV (reference sequence). V lost 1 base to trimming and J lost 5 bases, with 11 bases between them.

The sequenced sample consisted of adjacent normal tissue. The V gene is TRBV11-1, the J gene TRBJ2-2; D might be TRBD1 or TRBD2, each matching 6 bases. The receptor was derived from a male donor with papillary thyroid cancer or a benign thyroid nodule (not recorded which). Some clones in this sample may be carry-over from other donors' samples. CDR3: CASSLGGAGTGELFF. As DNA, the CDR3 is TGTGCCAGCAGCTTAGGGGGGGCCGGTACCGGGGAGCTGTTTTTT.